This TCR beta chain was identified in a study of T cells after yellow fever vaccination. For the study at large: SMART-Seq v4 Ultra Low Input served to prepare low-cell-number fractions. General study results and limits: Weaker in magnitude, the secondary response showed a faster peak on day 5 versus 15.

Germline assignment: CDR1 MNHEY and CDR2 SVGAGI. This CDR3 contains 15 residues. V lost 4 bases to trimming and J lost 2 bases; unmatched junction nucleotides: 5. Remarks on this clonotype: Its antigen remains unidentified.

For TCR, cDNA came from 5'RACE template switching, which added a universal primer site and UMIs. In TCRdb, the 5' RACE reads were re-called with MiXCR into one record per CDR3 protein. The sample yields about 130,000 distinct CDR3 sequences, approximately 9% seen once. The source was CD8+ T cells sorted from PBMCs, collected on the day of the yellow fever booster vaccination. This TCR was sampled from a young man who received the YFV17D yellow fever vaccine. The genes are TRBV6-5 and TRBJ2-3, with 8 bases matching TRBD1. The CDR3 bases are TGTGCCAGCAGTTCGACAGGGGCCGACACAGATACGCAGTATTTT. This translates into CASSSTGADTDTQYF.